The TCR beta chain under discussion was sequenced for a study of CD8 T cells in ankylosing spondylitis. Germline CDR1 and CDR2: ENHRY and SYGVKD. The CDR3 covers 11 residues. V was trimmed by 11 bases and J by 0 bases, leaving 5 bases between them. In regard to this clonotype: As yet, its antigen is unknown.

Overall study findings and caveats: Both synovial fluid and blood in reactive arthritis had previously been reported to carry some motif variants. A motif of eight or nine highly homologous TCR beta variants was seen as apparently characteristic of ankylosing spondylitis blood. Enrichment of disease-linked clones was reportedly significant in matched ankylosing spondylitis synovial fluid.

The TCR beta libraries were generated through quantitative 5'-RACE incorporating molecular barcodes. Via MiXCR, TCRdb re-called the 5' RACE reads, giving one row per CDR3 protein. The sample holds about 340,000 distinct CDR3 sequences, roughly 14% seen once. The V and J genes are TRBV10-3 and TRBJ1-5; D is undetermined. The TCR sequence derives from a male donor with ankylosing spondylitis or in good health (not recorded which). The sample consisted of blood, either unsorted or a sorted T cell fraction (not recorded which). As DNA, the CDR3 is TGTGCCGTCGGTAGCAATCAGCCCCAGCATTTT. Translated: CAVGSNQPQHF.